Here is one TCR beta chain with its context. The antigen is undetermined. This record belongs to a study of vaccination and CD4 T cells after COVID-19. About the research overall: A median of about 98 days (range 35 to 161) separated diagnosis from post-COVID sampling. Broader study findings: Convalescent patients were relatively few, and early post-infection timepoints were missing. Spike mono-reactivity was the property of 304 of 307 vaccine-specific clones in convalescent patients.

This CDR3 comprises 15 residues. CDR1 SNHLY and CDR2 FYNNEI come from the germline V gene. V dropped 6 bases and J dropped 0 bases, with 12 bases sitting between them. With the Oncomine TCR Beta short-read assay, DNA from cultured CD4+ T cells was sequenced. The template was genomic DNA from cultured CD4+ T cells. TCRdb independently ran MiXCR on the PCR reads; one entry per CDR3 protein. The sample includes roughly 24,000 distinct CDR3 sequences, around 65% of them seen just once. Treatment in this sample: roughly 10-day PBMC culture with coronavirus spike peptide pools or control peptides (ViraFEST assay).

The origin of this receptor is a human donor who had recovered from COVID-19. Sequencing was carried out using CD4+ T cells from blood, cultured in vitro. The J gene is TRBJ1-5, the V gene TRBV2; D possibly corresponds to TRBD1 (5 bases). In DNA, the CDR3 is TGTGCCAGCAGCCCGGACATTTTTAGCAATCAGCCCCAGCATTTT. It specifies CASSPDIFSNQPQHF.